This is a list of T cell receptor beta chains from one sample in a study of early T cells in non-severe SARS-CoV-2 infection. Using its own MiXCR run on the 5' RACE reads, TCRdb lists one record per CDR3 protein. The table shows tens of thousands of distinct CDR3 sequences, with about 8.9% occurring only once. The sample taken for sequencing was whole blood. Every receptor here comes from an adult who was a healthcare worker with PCR-confirmed SARS-CoV-2 infection or an uninfected control (not recorded which). CDR3s include the opening cysteine and the closing phenylalanine or tryptophan. D genes are given only for firm matches. Size is omitted from some rows. Given values are once, few, many or a class for expanded clones.

CDR3 protein	CDR3 DNA	D gene	clone size	V gene	J gene
CSARDPVGPGYTF	TGCAGTGCTAGAGATCCGGTTGGGCCTGGCTACACCTTC	NA	few	TRBV20-1	TRBJ1-2
CASSADRGLQETQYF	TGTGCCAGCAGCGCGGACAGGGGGCTACAAGAGACCCAGTACTTC	TRBD1	many	TRBV9	TRBJ2-5
CASSRTGTEAFF	TGTGCCAGCAGTAGGACAGGCACTGAAGCTTTCTTT	TRBD1	NA	TRBV6-5	TRBJ1-1
CASSQTLQMETQYF	TGCGCCAGCAGCCAAACCCTACAGATGGAGACCCAGTACTTC	NA	many	TRBV4-3	TRBJ2-5
CASSLVTGELFF	TGTGCCAGCAGCCTGGTCACCGGGGAGCTGTTTTTT	NA	many	TRBV2	TRBJ2-2
CATSDLGHIQYF	TGTGCCACCAGTGATCTGGGGCACATTCAGTACTTC	NA	many	TRBV24-1	TRBJ2-4
CSAVGQGETQYF	TGCAGTGCAGTCGGACAGGGGGAGACCCAGTACTTC	TRBD1	few	TRBV20-1	TRBJ2-5
CASSLDAGLAAYNEQFF	TGCGCCAGCAGCTTGGATGCGGGACTAGCGGCATACAATGAGCAGTTCTTC	TRBD2	NA	TRBV5-1	TRBJ2-1
CASRPGNGELFF	TGTGCCAGCAGGCCAGGGAACGGGGAGCTGTTTTTT	NA	NA	TRBV9	TRBJ2-2
CSAKLHYPGNTEAFF	TGCAGTGCTAAGCTACACTATCCGGGTAACACTGAAGCTTTCTTT	NA	once	TRBV20-1	TRBJ1-1
CASSLYQRPSGGFGELFF	TGTGCCAGCAGCCTTTACCAAAGGCCGTCAGGGGGCTTCGGGGAGCTGTTTTTT	TRBD1	medium-sized	TRBV3-1	TRBJ2-2
CASSPRRTGRDTQYF	TGTGCCAGCAGCCCCAGAAGGACAGGGCGCGATACGCAGTATTTT	TRBD1	few	TRBV3-1	TRBJ2-3
CASVKAGAYNEQFF	TGTGCCAGCGTAAAAGCGGGAGCTTACAATGAGCAGTTCTTC	TRBD2	few	TRBV7-9	TRBJ2-1
CASSKTGTGAKMWNQPQHF	TGTGCCAGTAGTAAAACCGGGACAGGGGCTAAGATGTGGAATCAGCCCCAGCATTTT	TRBD1	NA	TRBV19	TRBJ1-5
CASSIGRNEQYF	TGTGCCAGTAGTATTGGCAGGAACGAGCAGTACTTC	NA	many	TRBV19	TRBJ2-7
CASKLLRSGSGVYEQYF	TGTGCCAGCAAACTCCTAAGGTCGGGTAGCGGGGTCTACGAGCAGTACTTC	TRBD2	NA	TRBV27	TRBJ2-7
CAWSEGRVDSPLHF	TGTGCCTGGAGTGAGGGCAGGGTCGATTCACCCCTCCACTTT	NA	few	TRBV30	TRBJ1-6
CASTRTGFNEQFF	TGTGCCAGCACACGGACCGGGTTCAATGAGCAGTTCTTC	NA	NA	TRBV11-2	TRBJ2-1
CASSISRLYNEQFF	TGTGCCAGTAGTATATCCCGACTCTACAATGAGCAGTTCTTC	NA	many	TRBV19	TRBJ2-1
CASSQPAGPSDEQYF	TGTGCCAGCAGCCAACCGGCAGGGCCTTCGGACGAGCAGTACTTC	NA	few	TRBV3-1	TRBJ2-7
CASSGTGLGYEQYF	TGTGCCAGCAGTGGGACAGGGCTGGGCTACGAGCAGTACTTC	TRBD1	NA	TRBV27	TRBJ2-7
CSASLAGGPETQYF	TGCAGTGCTAGTTTAGCGGGAGGGCCAGAGACCCAGTACTTC	TRBD2	many	TRBV20-1	TRBJ2-5
CSVEPHVGAETQYF	TGCAGCGTTGAACCCCACGTAGGGGCAGAGACCCAGTACTTC	NA	few	TRBV29-1	TRBJ2-5
CASSLRVHTEAFF	TGTGCCAGCAGTTTAAGGGTACACACTGAAGCTTTCTTT	NA	NA	TRBV12-3/TRBV12-4	TRBJ1-1
CASSLLDTGANVLTF	TGTGCCAGCAGTTTATTGGATACAGGGGCCAACGTCCTGACTTTC	NA	many	TRBV12-3/TRBV12-4	TRBJ2-6